The count of the clone carrying this T cell receptor beta chain is one. What it binds is unknown. CDR1 and CDR2 from the germline V gene are SGHVS and FQNEAQ. Deletions cut 2 bases from V and 2 bases from J, with 10 bases between. The CDR3 consists of 14 residues. TCRdb's copy holds only in-frame clones and misses some; the assay was immunoSEQ multiplex PCR. The sample shows 150,000 to 200,000 clones, around nine tenths of them seen only once. The sample is drawn from a study of T cell responses to AZD1222 COVID-19 vaccine. Notes on the study in general: Spike-specific TCR repertoires showed rising breadth and depth after two AZD1222 doses. The number of AZD1222 recipients seropositive at baseline was only 5 to 7. Among the donors, most were white British and more were female, and clonal diversity was possibly underestimated.

The sequenced sample was peripheral blood, obtained 28 days after the second AZD1222 dose. This sequence joins TRBV7-8 and TRBJ2-7; tentative D call: TRBD1 (6 bases). This sequence was found in an adult who received the AZD1222 COVID-19 vaccine. CDR3 nucleotide sequence: TGTGCCAGCAGCTTAATTCGGACAGCCTACGAGCAGTACTTC. Translated: CASSLIRTAYEQYF.